These 13 T cell receptor beta chains share one sample of origin, sequenced in a study of blood T cell repertoires in COVID-19. The data were produced by immunoSEQ multiplex PCR, yet TCRdb's version contains in-frame clones alone and is incomplete. The sample consists of about 460,000 clones, approximately 91% of them appearing once. Sequenced sample: PBMCs or T cells enriched from blood (not recorded which). All receptors come from a woman aged 55-70 years who had recovered from COVID-19.

The chain joins TRBV5-1 to TRBJ2-2; tentative D call: TRBD1 (6 bases). Per the germline V gene, CDR1 is SGHRS and CDR2 is YFSETQ. With 0 bases removed from V and 3 bases from J, the gap between germline ends came to 15 bases. CDR3 length equals 17 residues. CDR3 DNA sequence: TGCGCCAGCAGCTTGGGATTCCAGGGGATGTACACCGGGGAGCTGTTTTTT. Its translation: CASSLGFQGMYTGELFF.

The CDR3 DNA is TGCGCCAGCAGCCAAGAGCCGACAGGGTTCACTGAAGCTTTCTTT. It encodes CASSQEPTGFTEAFF. The rearrangement links TRBV4-1 to TRBJ1-1, with 7 bases fitting TRBD1. Germline V gene data show CDR1 as MGHRA and CDR2 as YSYEKL. Trimming cost V 0 bases and J 4 bases; bases outside gene matches: 5. The CDR3 spans 15 residues.

The gene calls are TRBV27 and TRBJ2-2; 9 nucleotides match TRBD1. The CDR3 length is 17 residues. V lost 4 bases, J lost 2 bases, and 8 bases stayed unmatched. Germline CDR1 MNHEY, CDR2 SMNVEV (reference sequence). The CDR3 DNA reads as TGTGCCAGCAGTTCACCGCGGACAGGGGAAAACACCGGGGAGCTGTTTTTT. Protein sequence: CASSSPRTGENTGELFF.

This chain links TRBV10-3 with TRBJ2-1; the match to TRBD2 covers 8 bases. The CDR3 is 13 residues long. From germline, CDR1 is ENHRY and CDR2 SYGVKD. J gave up 9 bases and V 10 bases, and 11 bases lay outside the gene matches. CDR3 nucleotides: TGTGCCACCCACAGCGGGGGTGTGGTTGAGCAGTTCTTC. As protein: CATHSGGVVEQFF.

The rearrangement uses TRBV4-1 and TRBJ2-2, with TRBD2 identical over 10 bases. Per the germline V gene, CDR1 is MGHRA and CDR2 is YSYEKL. Trimming cost V 0 bases and J 6 bases; bases outside gene matches: 16. This CDR3 comprises 20 residues. This CDR3 is CASSQDRGRLAGAASGELFF. As DNA, the CDR3 is TGCGCCAGCAGCCAAGATAGGGGTCGGCTAGCGGGGGCCGCCTCCGGGGAGCTGTTTTTT.

The CDR3 sequence is CASSAENYGYTF. The CDR3 nucleotides are TGTGCCAGCAGTGCGGAGAACTATGGCTACACCTTC. J is TRBJ1-2 and V is TRBV2; D is ambiguous. This CDR3 region has 12 residues. Trimming pared 4 bases from V and 2 bases from J, leaving 5 bases between. Germline V gene data show CDR1 as SNHLY and CDR2 as FYNNEI.

This clone showed up just a few times. The chain links TRBV12-5 to TRBJ2-2, with 9 positions matching TRBD1. The CDR3 length is 17 residues. The germline V gene has CDR1 LGHNT and CDR2 FRNRAP. The junction had 13 bases not matched to a gene; V was cut back by 5 bases and J by 6 bases. The CDR3 DNA reads TGTGCTAGTGGTCCACCACCGGGACAGGGCATAGCCGGGGAGCTGTTTTTT. Amino acid sequence: CASGPPPGQGIAGELFF.

V is TRBV15 and J is TRBJ2-1; 8 bases are a match to TRBD2. This CDR3 is built from 15 residues. Trimming removed 5 bases from V and 10 bases from J; junction bases left unmatched: 13. CDR1 is LNHNV and CDR2 is YYDKDF in the germline V gene (reference sequence). CDR3 DNA: TGTGCCACCAGCCCCGGGGGGGGCCCCCGGGGGGAGCAGTTCTTC. Translation gives CATSPGGGPRGEQFF.

The V and J genes are TRBV5-1 and TRBJ2-7; 7 bases match TRBD1. The CDR3 length is 15 residues. V trimming: 0 bases; J trimming: 10 bases; junction bases outside the gene matches: 13. Germline V lookup: CDR1 SGHRS, CDR2 YFSETQ. CDR3 DNA: TGCGCCAGCAGCTTGGGGGACAGAGACTCACCGCGACAGTACTTC. Translating it yields CASSLGDRDSPRQYF.

This clone was seen just once. The rearrangement uses TRBV7-6 and TRBJ2-1; TRBD1 matches at 8 bases. Trimming removed 6 bases from V and 0 bases from J; junction bases left unmatched: 13. Germline CDR1 reads SGHVS; CDR2 reads FNYEAQ. The CDR3 extends over 18 amino acids. The CDR3 here is CASRPRDRPLSSYNEQFF. The CDR3 DNA reads TGTGCCAGCAGACCCCGGGACAGGCCTCTGAGCTCCTACAATGAGCAGTTCTTC.

V usage is TRBV7-2 and J usage is TRBJ1-5; no clear D. CDR1 and CDR2 from the germline V gene are SGHTA and FQGNSA. V dropped 0 bases and J dropped 3 bases, with 6 bases sitting between them. CDR3 length equals 14 residues. The CDR3 loop is CASSLAGFNQPQHF. DNA of the CDR3: TGTGCCAGCAGCTTAGCCGGTTTCAATCAGCCCCAGCATTTT.

CDR3 coding DNA: TGTGCCAGTAGGTCGCAGGGGGCAGGCACCGGGGAGCTGTTTTTT. As protein: CASRSQGAGTGELFF. The chain links TRBV19 to TRBJ2-2; 8 bases agree with TRBD1. V lost 6 bases, J lost 4 bases, and 7 bases stayed unmatched. The V gene's germline CDR1 is LNHDA and CDR2 SQIVND (reference sequence). There are 15 residues in the CDR3.

The gene calls are TRBV11-2 and TRBJ2-1; D may be TRBD1 (6 bases). Trimming stripped 0 bases from V and 15 bases from J, with 15 bases between. From germline, CDR1 is SGHAT and CDR2 FQNNGV. The CDR3 runs 13 residues. Here the CDR3 DNA reads TGTGCCAGCAGCTTAGAGGGGCGGACAGTATGGTTCTTC. It codes for CASSLEGRTVWFF.